This T cell receptor (beta chain) was identified during a study of regulatory T cells in long-lasting Graves disease. Time point defined: newly diagnosed GD, antithyroid drugs for less than 3 months. From RNA extracted from PBMCs, the TCR library was made. CDR3 length: 12 amino acids. The V and J ends lost 5 bases and 12 bases respectively, with 11 bases between them. Through Arm-PCR of CDR3 regions and iRepertoire HTBI primers, TCR beta libraries were built. TCRdb used MiXCR to reprocess the multiplex PCR reads, holding one entry per CDR3 protein. The sample contains around 500,000 distinct CDR3 sequences, 15% to 20% of which appear only once. There are many counts of this clonotype. The data were also submitted as part of a second study, on T cells in Graves' hyperthyroidism and ophthalmopathy.

This TCR was recovered from a woman aged 35-65 years with Graves disease. This specimen was peripheral blood mononuclear cells (PBMCs), taken at new diagnosis, from a patient treated with antithyroid drugs. V gene TRBV12-3 or TRBV12-4 combines with J gene TRBJ1-6; D perhaps matches TRBD1 (6 bases). Here the CDR3 DNA reads TGTGCCAGCAGTCAAGGGGGAGGACCCCTCCACTTT. Its protein product is CASSQGGGPLHF.